This T cell receptor beta chain was identified in a study of T cells in localized non-small cell lung cancer. General study points: Out of the top 100 tumor clones, a median approximately 57 were seen in adjacent lung. Longer overall survival was seen with higher T cell density measured in blood. The greatest T cell clonality was found in uninvolved adjacent lung (higher than in tumor).

Worth noting for this clone: Its antigen remains unidentified.

Produced via immunoSEQ multiplex PCR; TCRdb's table is partial and in-frame only. The table lists under 55,000 clones, more than 85% of them singletons, with roughly a tenth in the top ten. The CDR3 consists of 15 residues. CDR1 MRHNA and CDR2 SNTAGT come from the germline V gene. V was cut by 5 bases and J by 5 bases, with 15 bases left in between. V usage is TRBV6-4 and J usage is TRBJ2-2; possibly TRBD2 for D (6 bases). The source material was PBMCs, sampled before any cancer treatment. This sequence originates from a woman aged 35-75 years with stage II lung adenocarcinoma. This CDR3 reads CASSRRAEGTGELFF. CDR3 DNA: TGTGCCAGCAGTAGGAGGGCAGAAGGGACCGGGGAGCTGTTTTTT.